These T cell receptor beta chains were read from a single sample in a study of human T cells and chemical hapten exposure. TCRdb recomputed calls from the RACE reads with MiXCR, one row per CDR3 protein. The sample has approximately 84,000 distinct CDR3 sequences, roughly 12% seen once. The sequences come from whole blood, collected in connection with sensitization to the hapten diphenylcyclopropenone (DPC). These TCRs come from a man between 18 and 35 years old with alopecia areata. Some clones in this sample may be carry-over from other donors' samples. Both conserved end residues are part of each CDR3. D genes are given only for firm matches. Part of the rows lack a size; the others show once, few, many or a class for expanded clones.

D | J | V | size | DNA | CDR3
TRBD1 | TRBJ1-1 | TRBV12-3/TRBV12-4 | few | TGTGCCAGCAGTCCCGAAACAGGGGTTGGTGAAGCTTTCTTT | CASSPETGVGEAFF
- | TRBJ2-5 | TRBV12-3/TRBV12-4 | few | TGTGCCAGCAGTTTAGCGCCCGGGACGGGGCAAGAGACCCAGTACTTC | CASSLAPGTGQETQYF
- | TRBJ2-7 | TRBV20-1 | - | TGCAGTGCTAGAGGTTCCTTAGGGGGAACCACCTACGAGCAGTACTTC | CSARGSLGGTTYEQYF
- | TRBJ1-5 | TRBV28 | many | TGTGCCAGCAGTCGGACGGGAAGGAGCAATCAGCCCCAGCATTTT | CASSRTGRSNQPQHF
- | TRBJ2-2 | TRBV11-1 | - | TGTGCCAGCACCTCGGACAGATCCGGGGAGCTGTTTTTT | CASTSDRSGELFF
TRBD2 | TRBJ2-1 | TRBV20-1 | few | TGCAGTGCTCAGACTAGCATTTCTGAGCAGTTCTTC | CSAQTSISEQFF
- | TRBJ2-2 | TRBV20-1 | few | TGCAGTATATTACAGGGAAAGGGCACCGGGGAGCTGTTTTTT | CSILQGKGTGELFF
- | TRBJ2-1 | TRBV6-4 | few | TGTGCCAGCAGTGCGCAGGCCACTACAGGGGAGCAGTTCTTC | CASSAQATTGEQFF
- | TRBJ1-3 | TRBV27 | - | TGTGCCAGCAGCCTGGGCACGGGAAGCACCATATATTTT | CASSLGTGSTIYF
- | TRBJ1-1 | TRBV5-5 | many | TGTGCCAGCAGCTTGGCCGCGGCCGACCGCACTGAAGCTTTCTTT | CASSLAAADRTEAFF
- | TRBJ1-1 | TRBV27 | many | TGTGCCAGCAGTTTAAGACAGAACACTGAAGCTTTCTTT | CASSLRQNTEAFF
- | TRBJ1-4 | TRBV4-2 | - | TGTGCCAGCAGCCAAAAGAGTGTGAAGGGCGGTGAAAAACTGTTTTTT | CASSQKSVKGGEKLFF
- | TRBJ1-1 | TRBV7-6 | - | TGTGCCAGCAGCCCAAGCTTGAACACTGAAGCTTTCTTT | CASSPSLNTEAFF
- | TRBJ2-1 | TRBV7-8 | - | TGTGCCAGCAGCTTTGACGGGCTTGTGTCCAATGAGCAGTTCTTC | CASSFDGLVSNEQFF
- | TRBJ1-6 | TRBV28 | - | TGTGCCAGCAGTCAAAAGGTCGCAGCCAGCTCCTATAATTCACCCCTCCACTTT | CASSQKVAASSYNSPLHF
- | TRBJ2-3 | TRBV4-3 | few | TGCGCCAGCAGCCAAGCGAGCGCGAAAGATACGCAGTATTTT | CASSQASAKDTQYF
TRBD1 | TRBJ2-1 | TRBV11-2 | many | TGTGCCAGCAGCCCTCGATGGGACAGGGGAAAGGTGAATGAGCAGTTCTTC | CASSPRWDRGKVNEQFF
TRBD1 | TRBJ1-5 | TRBV6-2/TRBV6-3 | - | TGTGCCAGCACCCGACCGGGACAGGGGAATCAGCCCCAGCATTTT | CASTRPGQGNQPQHF
TRBD1 | TRBJ1-1 | TRBV7-2 | - | TGTGCCAGCAGCTTAGTGCGAGGCAGGGGGTCTGAAGCTTTCTTT | CASSLVRGRGSEAFF
- | TRBJ1-4 | TRBV27 | - | TGTGCCAGCAGTTTATCAGGGAATGAAAAACTGTTTTTT | CASSLSGNEKLFF
- | TRBJ1-2 | TRBV27 | many | TGTGCCAGCAGTTTACAGGGGATAGCTAACTATGGCTACACCTTC | CASSLQGIANYGYTF
- | TRBJ2-5 | TRBV7-9 | many | TGTGCCAGCAGCTTAGAGGGCAGGGGAGAGACCCAGTACTTC | CASSLEGRGETQYF
- | TRBJ2-5 | TRBV12-3/TRBV12-4 | many | TGTGCCAGCAGTTCGGAAAGAGCGGTTAGGGAGACCCAGTACTTC | CASSSERAVRETQYF
- | TRBJ1-3 | TRBV7-9 | many | TGTGCCAGCAGCTTAGAGTGGCTCACGAGGGGAAACACCATATATTTT | CASSLEWLTRGNTIYF
TRBD2 | TRBJ2-3 | TRBV20-1 | few | TGCAGTGCTAGAGGCGGCGGGGGAGCAGATACGCAGTATTTT | CSARGGGGADTQYF
- | TRBJ2-2 | TRBV7-3 | - | TGTGCCAGCAGAGGACAGTCCCACACCGGGGAGCTGTTTTTT | CASRGQSHTGELFF
TRBD2 | TRBJ2-1 | TRBV11-2 | - | TGTGCCAGCAGCTTAAGCCCACTAGCGGGGGATTACAATGAGCAGTTCTTC | CASSLSPLAGDYNEQFF
TRBD1 | TRBJ1-5 | TRBV12-3/TRBV12-4 | - | TGTGCCAGCAGTCCAAGACAGGGGCGCAATCAGCCCCAGCATTTT | CASSPRQGRNQPQHF
- | TRBJ1-5 | TRBV27 | many | TGTGCCAGCAGTTTATATGTGGGGGAAGGGCAGCCCCAGCATTTT | CASSLYVGEGQPQHF
- | TRBJ1-3 | TRBV12-3/TRBV12-4 | - | TGTGCCAGCAGTGACTCGAAGGGTACTGGAAACACCATATATTTT | CASSDSKGTGNTIYF
TRBD2 | TRBJ2-3 | TRBV5-1 | few | TGCGCCAGCAGCTTGCTCGGGAGGGGCACAGATACGCAGTATTTT | CASSLLGRGTDTQYF
- | TRBJ2-4 | TRBV5-6 | - | TGTGCCAGCAGCTTAGGCTCAGTAGCCAAAAACATTCAGTACTTC | CASSLGSVAKNIQYF
TRBD2 | TRBJ2-3 | TRBV10-3 | many | TGTGCCATCAGTGGGAAAGGACTAGCGGACTCCACAGATACGCAGTATTTT | CAISGKGLADSTDTQYF
TRBD2 | TRBJ2-2 | TRBV4-3 | many | TGCGCCAGCAGCCAAGAGGGAGCGGGGGACTACACCGGGGAGCTGTTTTTT | CASSQEGAGDYTGELFF
TRBD2 | TRBJ2-5 | TRBV2 | - | TGTGCCAGCAGTGAACTACCGGGACTAGCTGTGGGGACCCAGTACTTC | CASSELPGLAVGTQYF
TRBD1 | TRBJ1-1 | TRBV12-3/TRBV12-4 | few | TGTGCCAGCAGACCCAGGGGGTCCACTGAAGCTTTCTTT | CASRPRGSTEAFF
- | TRBJ1-3 | TRBV6-5 | few | TGTGCCAGCAGTTATACGAGCTCTGGAAACACCATATATTTT | CASSYTSSGNTIYF
- | TRBJ1-6 | TRBV20-1 | - | TGCAGAGCTCAAGACGAGGGGTTATATAATTCACCCCTCCACTTT | CRAQDEGLYNSPLHF
TRBD2 | TRBJ2-5 | TRBV3-1 | - | TGTGCCAGCAGCCGTCGGACTAGCGGCAAGGATCAAGAGACCCAGTACTTC | CASSRRTSGKDQETQYF
TRBD1 | TRBJ2-5 | TRBV20-1 | - | TGCAGTGCGCTTGTCCGGGACAGGGGGGAGACCCAGTACTTC | CSALVRDRGETQYF
TRBD2 | TRBJ2-1 | TRBV11-2 | many | TGTGCCAGCAGCCCCGGGACTAGTGATGAGCAGTTCTTC | CASSPGTSDEQFF
- | TRBJ1-6 | TRBV15 | - | TGTGCCACCAGCAGAGGGGGAGATTCACCCCTCCACTTT | CATSRGGDSPLHF
- | TRBJ1-5 | TRBV10-3 | many | TGTGCCATCAGTCCACAGGGTTGGCAGCCCCAGCATTTT | CAISPQGWQPQHF
- | TRBJ2-3 | TRBV3-1 | many | TGTGCCAGCAGCCAAGATGTAGTAGCGGCTTACACAGATACGCAGTATTTT | CASSQDVVAAYTDTQYF
TRBD1 | TRBJ2-5 | TRBV6-5 | few | TGTGCCAGCAGTTACTCGACGGGACAGCACCGGTCCCAGTACTTC | CASSYSTGQHRSQYF
TRBD1 | TRBJ1-2 | TRBV4-1 | - | TGCGCCAGCAGCCACAACCCGGGACAGAAGACCTATGGCTACACCTTC | CASSHNPGQKTYGYTF
- | TRBJ2-3 | TRBV12-3/TRBV12-4 | - | TGTGCCAGCAGTTTAACGATGGGAATTAGCACAGATACGCAGTATTTT | CASSLTMGISTDTQYF
TRBD1 | TRBJ1-2 | TRBV7-9 | few | TGTGCCAGCAGCATACAGACAGGGCTATTAGGCTACACCTTC | CASSIQTGLLGYTF
TRBD1 | TRBJ1-1 | TRBV10-2 | many | TGCGCCAGCAGCAGGGGGCTGGGCACTGAAGCTTTCTTT | CASSRGLGTEAFF
- | TRBJ1-1 | TRBV20-1 | - | TGCAGTGCTAGGTCGGAGACTGAAGCTTTCTTT | CSARSETEAFF
TRBD1 | TRBJ1-1 | TRBV7-3 | - | TGTGCCAGCAGAGAAGGGACAGCAGACACTGAAGCTTTCTTT | CASREGTADTEAFF
TRBD1 | TRBJ2-7 | TRBV20-1 | many | TGCAGTGCTAGGTGGACAGGGGGTTCCTACGAGCAGTACTTC | CSARWTGGSYEQYF